These 26 T cell receptor beta chains were sequenced from one sample in a study of T-cell reconstitution after alpha-beta-depleted transplantation in children. Unique molecular identifiers were incorporated when the TCRbeta library was constructed. TCRdb fed the PCR reads into MiXCR, producing one record per CDR3 protein. The sample lists fewer than 350,000 distinct CDR3 sequences, 9.5% to 13% occurring once. The input for sequencing was PBMCs, taken before TCRalphabeta/CD19-depleted stem cell transplant. All receptors come from a boy younger than two with acute myeloid leukemia, due to receive a stem cell transplant.

This clonotype was recorded many times. V gene TRBV15 combines with J gene TRBJ2-7; 10 nucleotides line up with TRBD2. The CDR3 spans 15 residues. Germline assignment: CDR1 LNHNV and CDR2 YYDKDF (reference sequence). The junction had 5 bases not matched to a gene; V was cut back by 1 base and J by 5 bases. In nucleotides, the CDR3 is TGTGCCACCAGCAGAGGAGCGGGAGGGCCCGACGAGCAGTACTTC. It codes for CATSRGAGGPDEQYF. Full variable domain (remainder filled in from reference TRBV15 and TRBJ2-7): DAMVIQNPRYQVTQFGKPVTLSCSQTLNHNVMYWYQQKSSQAPKLLFHYYDKDFNNEADTPDNFQSRRPNTSFCFLDIRSPGLGDTAMYLCATSRGAGGPDEQYFGPGTRLTVT.

This clonotype has at least ten counts. The J gene is TRBJ2-7, the V gene TRBV28; no firm D call. The ends were cut back, 6 bases at V and 4 bases at J, with 7 bases in the middle. CDR3 size: 11 residues. Germline CDR1 reads MDHEN; CDR2 reads SYDVKM. CDR3 nucleotides: TGTGCCAGCAGCACCCATTACGAGCAGTACTTC. Protein: CASSTHYEQYF.

V usage is TRBV10-3 and J usage is TRBJ1-2, with 10 positions matching TRBD1. V lost 4 bases, J lost 7 bases, and 3 bases stayed unmatched. Germline loops: CDR1 ENHRY, CDR2 SYGVKD. The CDR3 consists of 13 residues. CDR3 amino acids: CAISGQGAGGYTF. The CDR3 DNA follows: TGTGCCATCAGTGGACAGGGGGCAGGTGGCTACACCTTC.

With regard to this clonotype: A much larger clone differs from this one at a single base, so this may be a read error. V is TRBV5-1 and J is TRBJ2-6; possible D gene TRBD1, 5 bases. Germline assignment: CDR1 SGHRS and CDR2 YFSETQ. The CDR3 sequence is 18 residues long. CDR3 DNA sequence: TGCGCCAGCAGCTTGGCCGGCAGTCCGAGCTCTGGGGCCGACGTCCTGACTTTC. Translated, it gives CASSLAGSPSSGADVLTF.

This clonotype was detected ten times or more. The chain links TRBV20-1 to TRBJ2-1; D gene unclear. V dropped 2 bases and J dropped 8 bases, with 7 bases sitting between them. CDR3 length: 11 amino acids. Germline loops: CDR1 DFQATT, CDR2 SNEGSKA (reference sequence). CDR3 DNA: TGCAGTGCTAGATTGATGGATGAGCAGTTCTTC. It yields the protein CSARLMDEQFF.

This clonotype was seen at least ten times. CDR3 sequence reads: CAIRGTGVSTDTQYF. DNA for the CDR3: TGTGCCATCCGAGGGACAGGGGTCAGCACAGATACGCAGTATTTT. The V call is TRBV28, the J call TRBJ2-3; 10 bases line up with TRBD1. Germline lookup yields CDR1 MDHEN and CDR2 SYDVKM. This CDR3 is 15 amino acids long. V lost 10 bases, J lost 0 bases, and 7 bases stayed unmatched.

Ten or more counts support this clonotype. V is TRBV20-1 and J is TRBJ2-3; 11 nucleotides line up with TRBD2. The CDR3 covers 17 residues. Germline V gene lookup returns CDR1 DFQATT and CDR2 SNEGSKA (reference sequence). The V and J ends lost 3 bases and 2 bases, in that order; junction bases with no gene match: 10. The CDR3 loop is CSARSLAGVGYTDTQYF. DNA for the CDR3: TGCAGTGCTAGGTCACTAGCGGGAGTAGGGTACACAGATACGCAGTATTTT.

This clonotype was found many times. The chain carries TRBV7-6 and TRBJ2-7; TRBD1 might be the D (5 bases). The germline V gene has CDR1 SGHVS and CDR2 FNYEAQ. This CDR3 has 16 amino acids. V dropped 5 bases and J dropped 2 bases, with 19 bases sitting between them. The CDR3 DNA is TGTGCCAGCAGCCGGCACCCCCAGGGTTACGCCTACGAGCAGTACTTC. Protein sequence: CASSRHPQGYAYEQYF. Supplemented by reference TRBV7-6 and TRBJ2-7, the full variable domain reads GAGVSQSPRYKVTKRGQDVALRCDPISGHVSLYWYRQALGQGPEFLTYFNYEAQQDKSGLPNDRFSAERPEGSISTLTIQRTEQRDSAMYRCASSRHPQGYAYEQYFGPGTRLTVT.

This clonotype was recorded at least ten times. The rearrangement uses TRBV15 and TRBJ2-1; TRBD2 matches 11 bases. Germline-derived CDR1 and CDR2 are LNHNV and YYDKDF (reference sequence). The CDR3 runs 15 residues. V lost 3 bases to trimming and J lost 6 bases; unmatched junction nucleotides: 4. The CDR3 DNA reads TGTGCCACCAGCAGTGGACTAGCGGGTGGCAATGAGCAGTTCTTC. This sequence encodes CATSSGLAGGNEQFF.

The rearrangement joins TRBV19 to TRBJ2-7; 15 nucleotides agree with TRBD2. Germline V lookup: CDR1 LNHDA, CDR2 SQIVND (reference sequence). Trimming cost V 5 bases and J 2 bases; bases outside gene matches: 10. This CDR3 spans 18 amino acids. CDR3 region: CASSAGLAGGFRAYEQYF. In DNA, the CDR3 is TGTGCCAGTAGTGCCGGACTAGCGGGAGGGTTCCGGGCCTACGAGCAGTACTTC.

V and J are TRBV18 and TRBJ1-2; TRBD1 matches 7 bases. There are 14 residues in the CDR3. The V and J ends lost 3 bases and 4 bases, in that order; junction bases with no gene match: 5. Germline CDR1 KGHSH, CDR2 LQKENI. CDR3 sequence (DNA): TGTGCCAGCTCACCTGGACAGGAGCTCTATGGCTACACCTTC. It specifies CASSPGQELYGYTF.

This clonotype was detected ten times or more. The rearrangement joins TRBV28 to TRBJ1-1; TRBD1 agrees at 7 bases. Per germline, CDR1 MDHEN and CDR2 SYDVKM. The CDR3 is made up of 15 amino acids. V was clipped by 6 bases and J by 0 bases; unmatched bases: 7. The CDR3 DNA reads as TGTGCCAGCAGAGGAGGAGGGGGCGTGAACACTGAAGCTTTCTTT. Its translation is CASRGGGGVNTEAFF. Filled out from reference TRBV28 and TRBJ1-1, the complete variable domain reads DVKVTQSSRYLVKRTGEKVFLECVQDMDHENMFWYRQDPGLGLRLIYFSYDVKMKEKGDIPEGYSVSREKKERFSLILESASTNQTSMYLCASRGGGGVNTEAFFGQGTRLTVV.

This clonotype was detected many times. V gene TRBV4-3 combines with J gene TRBJ2-5; perhaps D is TRBD1 or TRBD2 (5 bases each). The CDR3 extends over 15 amino acids. V was cut by 1 base and J by 1 base, with 10 bases left in between. The germline V gene has CDR1 LGHNA and CDR2 YSLEER. The CDR3 is CASSQGGTAQETQYF. Here the CDR3 DNA reads TGCGCCAGCAGCCAAGGAGGGACGGCCCAAGAGACCCAGTACTTC.

The V call is TRBV11-2, the J call TRBJ2-1, with unresolved D. V shed 4 bases and J shed 6 bases, with 7 bases lying between them. This CDR3 region has 12 residues. Germline V gives CDR1 SGHAT, CDR2 FQNNGV. The CDR3 spells CASSSPFNEQFF. The DNA for the CDR3 is TGTGCCAGCAGCTCTCCGTTCAATGAGCAGTTCTTC. The whole variable domain, filled in from reference TRBV11-2 and TRBJ2-1, reads EAGVAQSPRYKIIEKRQSVAFWCNPISGHATLYWYQQILGQGPKLLIQFQNNGVVDDSQLPKDRFSAERLKGVDSTLKIQPAKLEDSAVYLCASSSPFNEQFFGPGTRLTVL.

This clonotype was recorded at least ten times. The chain carries TRBV29-1 and TRBJ1-2; 7 bases line up with TRBD1. The CDR3 contains 13 residues. J was trimmed by 2 bases and V by 3 bases; bases with no gene match: 3. Germline assignment: CDR1 SQVTM and CDR2 ANQGSEA. The CDR3 reads CSVENRGNYGYTF. In DNA, the CDR3 is TGCAGCGTTGAGAACAGGGGAAACTATGGCTACACCTTC. Full variable domain (outside the CDR3, taken from reference TRBV29-1 and TRBJ1-2): SAVISQKPSRDICQRGTSLTIQCQVDSQVTMMFWYRQQPGQSLTLIATANQGSEATYESGFVIDKFPISRPNLTFSTLTVSNMSPEDSSIYLCSVENRGNYGYTFGSGTRLTVV.

A few counts support this clonotype. This chain uses TRBV7-2 with TRBJ1-3; no firm D call. Germline-derived CDR1 and CDR2 are SGHTA and FQGNSA. V gave up 5 bases and J gave up 5 bases, with 10 bases separating them. The CDR3 consists of 13 residues. CDR3 sequence: CASSPGSRNTIYF. The CDR3 DNA is TGTGCCAGCAGCCCCGGGAGCCGAAACACCATATATTTT.

Note on this clonotype: This could be a read error, since a much larger clone is one nucleotide away. This chain uses TRBV11-2 with TRBJ2-7; TRBD1 or TRBD2 may be the D gene (5 bases each). Trimming removed 2 bases at V and 5 bases at J, with 19 bases between. The germline CDR1 and CDR2 sequences are SGHAT and FQNNGV. The CDR3 length is 16 residues. The CDR3 reads CASSLSPGKGYHEQYF. In DNA form, the CDR3 reads TGTGCCAGCAGCTTATCTCCGGGAAAGGGGTATCACGAGCAGTACTTC.

J is TRBJ2-6 and V is TRBV12-1. TRBV12-1 is a documented pseudogene. The CDR3 sequence is 17 residues long. The chain's CDR3 is CASGLGPQCSGANVLTF. The CDR3 DNA follows: TGTGCCAGCGGCTTGGGGCCGCAGTGCTCTGGGGCCAACGTCCTGACTTTC.

This clonotype was recorded at least ten times. This chain connects TRBV18 to TRBJ1-1, with D maybe TRBD1 (6 bases). Trimming removed 1 base at V and 11 bases at J, with 14 bases between. Germline CDR1 and CDR2: KGHSH and LQKENI. This CDR3 region has 13 residues. DNA of the CDR3: TGTGCCAGCTCACCACAACAGGGAGAATCGGCTTTCTTT. Translating it yields CASSPQQGESAFF.

The rearrangement uses TRBV19 and TRBJ2-3; the D gene is possibly TRBD1 (5 bases). Germline-derived CDR1 and CDR2 are LNHDA and SQIVND (reference sequence). CDR3 length equals 15 residues. Trimming removed 0 bases at V and 1 base at J, with 8 bases between. CDR3 sequence: CASSIETGGTDTQYF. The CDR3 DNA reads as TGTGCCAGTAGTATAGAAACAGGTGGCACAGATACGCAGTATTTT. The entire variable domain, with the rest obtained from reference TRBV19 and TRBJ2-3, is as follows: DGGITQSPKYLFRKEGQNVTLSCEQNLNHDAMYWYRQDPGQGLRLIYYSQIVNDFQKGDIAEGYSVSREKKESFPLTVTSAQKNPTAFYLCASSIETGGTDTQYFGPGTRLTVL.

This clonotype was recorded many times. V gene TRBV3-1 combines with J gene TRBJ2-5, with D unresolved. The germline CDR1 and CDR2 sequences are LGHDT and YNNKEL (reference sequence). V shed 2 bases and J shed 5 bases, with 6 bases lying between them. The CDR3 length is 12 residues. This CDR3 is CASSQRRETQYF. In DNA, the CDR3 is TGTGCCAGCAGCCAACGGCGGGAGACCCAGTACTTC.

This clonotype came up many times. The J gene is TRBJ2-1, the V gene TRBV12-3 or TRBV12-4, with D possibly matching TRBD2 (7 bases). The CDR3 is 15 amino acids. The V end was cut by 7 bases, the J end by 7 bases, with 20 bases between. The CDR3 bases are TGTGCCAGCACCCTGAGGGGGGGGCGGAGAAATGAGCAGTTCTTC. Translating gives CASTLRGGRRNEQFF.

This clonotype occurred many times. The chain combines TRBV29-1 with TRBJ2-2; D unresolved. The ends were cut back, 4 bases at V and 3 bases at J, with 12 bases in the middle. The CDR3 is 14 residues long. Germline V lookup: CDR1 SQVTM, CDR2 ANQGSEA. The CDR3 DNA reads TGCAGCGTTGCCGGGCTCTACTACACCGGGGAGCTGTTTTTT. Amino acids: CSVAGLYYTGELFF.

This clonotype was seen at least ten times. The chain couples TRBV11-3 to TRBJ2-2; either TRBD1 or TRBD2 may fit D (7 bases each). The V gene lost 6 bases and the J gene lost 5 bases, with 13 bases spanning the gap. CDR1 and CDR2 (germline): SGHNT, YENEEA. The CDR3 sequence is 14 residues long. The CDR3 region is CASSLQGGTGELFF. The CDR3 DNA reads TGTGCCAGCAGTCTTCAGGGGGGGACCGGGGAGCTGTTTTTT.

The rearrangement links TRBV7-9 to TRBJ2-7; possible D gene TRBD2, 6 bases. This CDR3 is built from 14 residues. Trimming shortened V by 5 bases and J by 5 bases, and 16 bases separated the two germline ends. Germline CDR1 is SEHNR and CDR2 is FQNEAQ (reference sequence). This chain's CDR3 is CASSPKTRTHEQYF. In DNA, the CDR3 is TGTGCCAGCAGCCCGAAGACTAGGACCCACGAGCAGTACTTC.

This clonotype has at least ten counts. The gene calls are TRBV24-1 and TRBJ2-5; D is perhaps TRBD2 (5 bases). Germline assignment: CDR1 KGHDR and CDR2 SFDVKD. With 5 bases removed from V and 6 bases from J, the gap between germline ends came to 9 bases. This CDR3 is 12 amino acids long. The CDR3 region is CATSGGMKTQYF. CDR3 nucleotide sequence: TGTGCCACCAGTGGAGGGATGAAGACCCAGTACTTC.